Listed below are T cell receptor beta chains from one sample, sequenced in a study of PD-1 blockade in classical Hodgkin lymphoma. Only in-frame clones appear in the TCRdb table, and some are missing; sequencing was by immunoSEQ multiplex PCR. The top ten hold around 8% of the sample, which has roughly 60,000 clones, 85% to 95% seen once. Source: peripheral blood mononuclear cells (PBMCs), taken before the fourth cycle of nivolumab. The receptors were gathered from a human donor with classical Hodgkin lymphoma. The CDR3 runs from the conserved cysteine through the conserved F or W. Fields, in order: J gene, D gene, clone size, V gene, CDR3 DNA, CDR3 protein. A D gene is named only where the DNA matches it firmly. Clone size is shown for a subset of rows, as once, few, many or a class of expanded clone.

J: TRBJ2-1; D: .; size: .; V: TRBV4-1; DNA: TGCGCCAGCAGCCAAGCTCTAGGGGCTGAGGACTACAATGAGCAGTTCTTC; CDR3: CASSQALGAEDYNEQFF
J: TRBJ1-1; D: .; size: .; V: TRBV5-6; DNA: TGTGCCAGCAGCTTGGTGACTACAGGGATCACTGAAGCTTTCTTT; CDR3: CASSLVTTGITEAFF
J: TRBJ2-5; D: .; size: .; V: TRBV7-2; DNA: TGTGCCAGCAGCTTAATGGGCAGCCAAGAGACCCAGTACTTC; CDR3: CASSLMGSQETQYF
J: TRBJ1-5; D: .; size: .; V: TRBV6-1; DNA: TGTGCCAGCAGTGATGGGCAGCCACGAAGCAATCAGCCCCAGCATTTT; CDR3: CASSDGQPRSNQPQHF
J: TRBJ2-1; D: .; size: .; V: TRBV2; DNA: TGTGCCAGCAGTTTACAGAGCTCCTACAATGAGCAGTTCTTC; CDR3: CASSLQSSYNEQFF
J: TRBJ2-1; D: TRBD2; size: once; V: TRBV18; DNA: TGTGCCAGCTCACCACCTTTTAGCGGGAGACTGGGTGAGCAGTTCTTC; CDR3: CASSPPFSGRLGEQFF
J: TRBJ2-1; D: .; size: few; V: TRBV7-9; DNA: TGTGCCAGCGCCCCTAGAGGGCCTTATGAGCAGTTCTTC; CDR3: CASAPRGPYEQFF
J: TRBJ2-3; D: TRBD2; size: .; V: TRBV5-4; DNA: TGTGCCAGCAGCTTGGGCCTTGGGACTAGTCCCACAGATACGCAGTATTTT; CDR3: CASSLGLGTSPTDTQYF
J: TRBJ1-1; D: .; size: .; V: TRBV5-4; DNA: TGTGCCAGCAGCTTGGCCGGGACCTTCTCAACGAACACTGAAGCTTTCTTT; CDR3: CASSLAGTFSTNTEAFF
J: TRBJ2-5; D: TRBD1; size: .; V: TRBV18; DNA: TGTGCCAGCTCACCGTTGGGACAGGGACACCAAGAGACCCAGTACTTC; CDR3: CASSPLGQGHQETQYF
J: TRBJ2-3; D: TRBD2; size: .; V: TRBV19; DNA: TGTGCCAGTAGTATTCCCAGGGGACTAGGTACAGATACGCAGTATTTT; CDR3: CASSIPRGLGTDTQYF
J: TRBJ2-2; D: TRBD2; size: few; V: TRBV7-8; DNA: TGTGCCAGCAGCTTAACGGCTAGCGGGAGTTCCACCGGGGAGCTGTTTTTT; CDR3: CASSLTASGSSTGELFF
J: TRBJ2-7; D: TRBD2; size: .; V: TRBV7-2; DNA: TGTGCCAGCAGCTTGAGCGGGGCCTACGAGCAGTACTTC; CDR3: CASSLSGAYEQYF
J: TRBJ2-7; D: TRBD2; size: .; V: TRBV19; DNA: TGTGCCAGTACCCTGACTAGCGGAACCTACGAGCAGTACTTC; CDR3: CASTLTSGTYEQYF
J: TRBJ2-5; D: .; size: .; V: TRBV9; DNA: TGTGCCAGCAGCGTAGATTCCAGACCCCGGGAGACCCAGTACTTC; CDR3: CASSVDSRPRETQYF
J: TRBJ1-5; D: .; size: .; V: TRBV28; DNA: TGTGCCAGCAACCATGGGTCAGAAAGGAATCAGCCCCAGCATTTT; CDR3: CASNHGSERNQPQHF
J: TRBJ2-3; D: .; size: once; V: TRBV5-1; DNA: TGCGCCAGCAGCTTGTGGGCATCAACCCCTAGCACAGATACGCAGTATTTT; CDR3: CASSLWASTPSTDTQYF
J: TRBJ1-1; D: .; size: .; V: TRBV14; DNA: TGTGCCAGCAGCCAAGATATAGGCCCCTCGGGTGAAGCTTTCTTT; CDR3: CASSQDIGPSGEAFF
J: TRBJ2-5; D: .; size: .; V: TRBV2; DNA: TGTGCCAGCATCAAGGGGGGCTATCAAGAGACCCAGTACTTC; CDR3: CASIKGGYQETQYF
J: TRBJ1-5; D: .; size: .; V: TRBV2; DNA: TGTGCCAGCAAACCGATGAATCAGCCCCAGCATTTT; CDR3: CASKPMNQPQHF
J: TRBJ2-7; D: .; size: .; V: TRBV27; DNA: TGTGCCAGCAGCCCGACCTTGGGGGGCGAGCAGTACTTC; CDR3: CASSPTLGGEQYF
J: TRBJ1-1; D: TRBD1; size: .; V: TRBV5-6; DNA: TGTGCCAGCAGTGGGCAGGGGGTGGTTTTCACTGAAGCTTTCTTT; CDR3: CASSGQGVVFTEAFF
J: TRBJ2-3; D: TRBD2; size: .; V: TRBV10-3; DNA: TGTGCCATCAGTGAGTCGAGCGGGGGGGCCACAGATACGCAGTATTTT; CDR3: CAISESSGGATDTQYF
J: TRBJ2-4; D: .; size: .; V: TRBV28; DNA: TGTGCCAGCAGTTTAGCCAGATTAGCCAAAAACATTCAGTACTTC; CDR3: CASSLARLAKNIQYF
J: TRBJ2-1; D: TRBD2; size: .; V: TRBV7-3; DNA: TGTGCCAGCAGCTTAAGAGGGGACCGCTCTAGCGGCAATGAGCAGTTCTTC; CDR3: CASSLRGDRSSGNEQFF
J: TRBJ2-1; D: TRBD2; size: .; V: TRBV7-8; DNA: TGTGCCAGCAGCGGAATGCGGGAGGGCGGGGGTGAGCAGTTCTTC; CDR3: CASSGMREGGGEQFF
J: TRBJ1-2; D: .; size: .; V: TRBV19; DNA: TGTGCCAGTAGGGCCGACCGAACGGGCTATGGCTACACCTTC; CDR3: CASRADRTGYGYTF
J: TRBJ2-3; D: TRBD2; size: .; V: TRBV28; DNA: TGTGCCAGCCCCCCTTCTAGCGGGGGGGCATTAAATACGCAGTATTTT; CDR3: CASPPSSGGALNTQYF
J: TRBJ2-1; D: .; size: .; V: TRBV5-1; DNA: TGCGCCAGCATGGTCGGGGCGGAGAGTTCCTACAATGAGCAGTTCTTC; CDR3: CASMVGAESSYNEQFF
J: TRBJ1-2; D: .; size: .; V: TRBV2; DNA: TGTGCCAGCAGTGGCCCGGGGGGCTACACCTTC; CDR3: CASSGPGGYTF
J: TRBJ2-7; D: .; size: .; V: TRBV27; DNA: TGTGCCAGCAGTTCGGAAGGATTGGGCTACGAGCAGTACTTC; CDR3: CASSSEGLGYEQYF
J: TRBJ2-3; D: .; size: .; V: TRBV10-3; DNA: TGTGCCTCCCGTAGGACAGATACGCAGTATTTT; CDR3: CASRRTDTQYF
J: TRBJ2-7; D: .; size: once; V: TRBV28; DNA: TGTGCCAGCAGTTCTGTCGGGTCACCCTACGAGCAGTACTTC; CDR3: CASSSVGSPYEQYF
J: TRBJ2-7; D: TRBD2; size: .; V: TRBV5-1; DNA: TGCGCCAGCATCGGTGACCCCTCGGGACTAACCTACGAGCAGTACTTC; CDR3: CASIGDPSGLTYEQYF
J: TRBJ2-1; D: .; size: .; V: TRBV27; DNA: TGTGCCAGCAGTTTAGTCGGGTCCTACAATGAGCAGTTCTTC; CDR3: CASSLVGSYNEQFF
J: TRBJ2-5; D: .; size: .; V: TRBV11-2; DNA: TGTGCCAGCAGCCCTTATGGGGGCCAAGAGACCCAGTACTTC; CDR3: CASSPYGGQETQYF
J: TRBJ2-5; D: .; size: once; V: TRBV30; DNA: TGTGCCTGGAGCGGAGGGAGCGGGACCCAGTACTTC; CDR3: CAWSGGSGTQYF
J: TRBJ2-1; D: TRBD2; size: .; V: TRBV6-1; DNA: TGTGCCAGCAGTGAAGCGGACAGGAGTCCTAGCGGGAGGGAGGATGAGCAGTTCTTC; CDR3: CASSEADRSPSGREDEQFF
J: TRBJ2-5; D: .; size: once; V: TRBV11-2; DNA: TGTGCCAGCAGCTTAGGATACGGTCGGGAGACCCAGTACTTC; CDR3: CASSLGYGRETQYF
J: TRBJ2-7; D: .; size: .; V: TRBV6-1; DNA: TGTGCCAGCAAGTCCACGGTCTCCTACGAGCAGTACTTC; CDR3: CASKSTVSYEQYF
J: TRBJ1-1; D: TRBD1; size: few; V: TRBV5-4; DNA: TGTGCCAGCAGCTCTAAACAGGGGTTCACTGAAGCTTTCTTT; CDR3: CASSSKQGFTEAFF
J: TRBJ2-2; D: .; size: .; V: TRBV19; DNA: TGTGCCAGTAACACAGGGTGGATCACCGGGGAGCTGTTTTTT; CDR3: CASNTGWITGELFF
J: TRBJ2-7; D: TRBD2; size: .; V: TRBV4-2; DNA: TGTGCCAGCAGCCAAGAAGTAACCAGCCGACTAGCGGGGTACTACGAGCAGTACTTC; CDR3: CASSQEVTSRLAGYYEQYF
J: TRBJ2-7; D: TRBD2; size: few; V: TRBV6-1; DNA: TGTGCCAGCACCCAAAGCCCCGGGAGGAGGGACGAGCAGTACTTC; CDR3: CASTQSPGRRDEQYF
J: TRBJ2-1; D: .; size: few; V: TRBV10-3; DNA: TGTGCCATCTCGGAAAATCGGAATGAGCAGTTCTTC; CDR3: CAISENRNEQFF
J: TRBJ1-5; D: .; size: .; V: TRBV5-8; DNA: TGTGCCAGCAGCTTGAGGGGGGCCTCTCAGCCCCAGCATTTT; CDR3: CASSLRGASQPQHF
J: TRBJ2-1; D: .; size: .; V: TRBV28; DNA: TGTGCCAGCAGTTTAACCCCCCCCGGCAGTTACTCCTACAATGAGCAGTTCTTC; CDR3: CASSLTPPGSYSYNEQFF
J: TRBJ1-6; D: TRBD1; size: .; V: TRBV10-3; DNA: TGTGCCATCAGTGAGTCGACAGGGAATCTGGTAGATTCACCCCTCCACTTT; CDR3: CAISESTGNLVDSPLHF
J: TRBJ2-6; D: .; size: .; V: TRBV6-1; DNA: TGTGCCAGCCAGATCGGATCTGGGGCCAACGTCCTGACTTTC; CDR3: CASQIGSGANVLTF
J: TRBJ1-4; D: .; size: .; V: TRBV9; DNA: TGTGCCAGCAGCGTAGGGGACGGATCAGGTGAAAAACTGTTTTTT; CDR3: CASSVGDGSGEKLFF
J: TRBJ2-7; D: TRBD1; size: .; V: TRBV4-1; DNA: TGCGCCAGCAGTCCCCACCACCCACAGGGGCCTTCCTACGAGCAGTACTTC; CDR3: CASSPHHPQGPSYEQYF
J: TRBJ1-1; D: .; size: .; V: TRBV19; DNA: TGTGCCAGTAGTATACATTACGGCAGCCTGGTACGGAACACTGAAGCTTTCTTT; CDR3: CASSIHYGSLVRNTEAFF
J: TRBJ1-1; D: .; size: .; V: TRBV11-2; DNA: TGTGCCAGCAGCTTAGTAGGTTCAATGAACACTGAAGCTTTCTTT; CDR3: CASSLVGSMNTEAFF
J: TRBJ1-5; D: .; size: .; V: TRBV6-6; DNA: TGTGCCAGCGAAATCGGGGGTGGCAATCAGCCCCAGCATTTT; CDR3: CASEIGGGNQPQHF
J: TRBJ2-1; D: TRBD1; size: .; V: TRBV9; DNA: TGTGCCAGCAGCTCAGGGGGCCCCTACAATGAGCAGTTCTTC; CDR3: CASSSGGPYNEQFF
J: TRBJ1-1; D: TRBD1; size: .; V: TRBV28; DNA: TGTGCCAGCAGTATACGGCTGGGACAGCCGAACACTGAAGCTTTCTTT; CDR3: CASSIRLGQPNTEAFF
J: TRBJ1-1; D: TRBD1; size: .; V: TRBV7-9; DNA: TGTGCCAGCAGCTTCGGGACAGGGACGGTGAACACTGAAGCTTTCTTT; CDR3: CASSFGTGTVNTEAFF